This entry lists 17 T cell receptor beta chains sequenced from one sample in a study of T-cell memory formation after mild COVID-19. TCRdb called the 5' RACE reads again in MiXCR, with one record for every CDR3 protein. The repertoire holds hundreds of thousands of distinct CDR3 sequences, nearly 25% seen once, with around 12% in the top ten. Sequences were obtained from PBMCs or a T cell subset sorted from them (not recorded which). These receptors were taken from an adult woman who had mild COVID-19 (a few samples of this study predate the infection). Cell type and time point are not known.

The chain links TRBV7-2 to TRBJ2-1, with 8 bases aligning to TRBD2. The CDR3 is 14 residues long. Trimming cost V 5 bases and J 6 bases; bases outside gene matches: 6. CDR1 SGHTA and CDR2 FQGNSA come from the germline V gene. CDR3 residues: CASSRGLGFNEQFF. Here the CDR3 DNA reads TGTGCCAGCAGCCGGGGACTAGGTTTCAATGAGCAGTTCTTC.

The V and J genes are TRBV30 and TRBJ2-1; D is uncertain. The V end lost 0 bases, the J end lost 7 bases, and 16 bases lay between the germline ends. Germline V gene lookup returns CDR1 GTSNPN and CDR2 SVGIG (reference sequence). The CDR3 is made up of 15 amino acids. The CDR3 coding sequence is TGTGCCTGGAGTGTACGGTCCCATGGTTTGAATGAGCAGTTCTTC. Its translation: CAWSVRSHGLNEQFF.

V is TRBV5-1 and J is TRBJ2-1, with 10 bases fitting TRBD1. The junction had 2 bases not matched to a gene; V was cut back by 0 bases and J by 5 bases. This CDR3 has 15 amino acids. Looked up from germline, CDR1 is SGHRS and CDR2 is YFSETQ. The CDR3 region has the DNA TGCGCCAGCAGCTTGGTGGGGACAGGGGACAATGAGCAGTTCTTC. Residues: CASSLVGTGDNEQFF.

This clonotype has only a few counts. The V gene is TRBV2, the J gene TRBJ2-3; TRBD2 aligns across 10 bases. The CDR3 is 15 residues long. Germline trimming cut 4 bases from V and 3 bases from J; bases unmatched to any gene: 4. Germline CDR1 is SNHLY and CDR2 is FYNNEI. In nucleotides, the CDR3 is TGTGCCAGCAGTGTCCTAGCGGGAGTTACAGATACGCAGTATTTT. Protein: CASSVLAGVTDTQYF. The variable domain in full, with the rest retrieved from reference TRBV2 and TRBJ2-3, is EPEVTQTPSHQVTQMGQEVILRCVPISNHLYFYWYRQILGQKVEFLVSFYNNEISEKSEIFDDQFSVERPDGSNFTLKIRSTKLEDSAMYFCASSVLAGVTDTQYFGPGTRLTVL.

This clonotype was picked up a small number of times. The V call is TRBV5-1, the J call TRBJ2-3; 14 bases line up with TRBD2. V dropped 3 bases and J dropped 6; count of bases not matched to a gene: 12. Germline V gives CDR1 SGHRS, CDR2 YFSETQ. This CDR3 is built from 18 residues. CDR3 loop: CASSSLRLAGGPGDTQYF. CDR3 DNA: TGCGCCAGCAGCTCCCTCCGACTAGCGGGGGGGCCGGGCGATACGCAGTATTTT.

In its sample, this clonotype was seen a few times. One base away lies a much larger clone, so this may be a sequencing read error. V is TRBV4-1 and J is TRBJ2-5, with 7 nucleotides matching TRBD1. The V and J ends lost 7 bases and 2 bases, in that order; junction bases with no gene match: 4. Germline CDR1 reads MGHRA; CDR2 reads YSYEKL. The CDR3 sequence is 13 residues long. The CDR3 coding sequence is TGCGCCAGCACCTTGACAGGGCAAGAGACCCAGTACTTC. It encodes CASTLTGQETQYF.

The rearrangement uses TRBV30 and TRBJ2-1, with D possibly being TRBD1 (6 bases). V was cut by 1 base and J by 5 bases, with 12 bases left in between. This CDR3 comprises 14 residues. Germline loops: CDR1 GTSNPN, CDR2 SVGIG (reference sequence). This chain's CDR3 is CAWSAIQGDNEQFF. The CDR3 DNA sequence: TGTGCCTGGAGTGCCATACAGGGAGACAATGAGCAGTTCTTC.

The CDR3 reads CAWSQEETQYF. DNA of the CDR3: TGTGCCTGGAGCCAAGAGGAGACCCAGTACTTC. The V and J genes are TRBV30 and TRBJ2-5, with no clear D. The CDR3 contains 11 residues. V lost 3 bases to trimming and J lost 5 bases, with 7 bases between them. Germline lookup yields CDR1 GTSNPN and CDR2 SVGIG (reference sequence).

This rearrangement joins TRBV23-1 to TRBJ1-1; a weak D match, TRBD1 (6 bases). TRBV23-1 is annotated as an ORF whose role is uncertain. The CDR3 runs 12 residues. Trimming took off 2 bases at V and 10 bases at J, with 11 bases between the two ends. CDR3 sequence (DNA): TGCGCCAGCAGTCAACCGACAGGTGGAGCTTTCTTT. Protein sequence: CASSQPTGGAFF.

The chain uses TRBV6-6 and TRBJ1-6; no firm D call. Germline values: CDR1 MNHNY, CDR2 SVGAGI (reference sequence). Trimming stripped 5 bases from V and 10 bases from J, with 18 bases between. This CDR3 is 15 amino acids long. The CDR3 sequence: CASSPLYDMSSPLHF. CDR3 coding DNA: TGTGCCAGCAGTCCTCTTTATGACATGAGCTCACCCCTCCACTTT.

This clonotype was observed many times. The rearrangement uses TRBV3-1 and TRBJ2-3; 11 nucleotides line up with TRBD2. This CDR3 spans 15 amino acids. The junction had 8 bases not matched to a gene; V was cut back by 9 bases and J by 3 bases. CDR1 and CDR2 (germline): LGHDT, YNNKEL (reference sequence). The CDR3 region has the DNA TGTGCCAGTAAGCAGGGACTAGCGGTGACAGATACGCAGTATTTT. This translates into CASKQGLAVTDTQYF.

There are a few counts of this clonotype. In DNA form, the CDR3 reads TGTGCCAGCAGCCCTCACGAGGCAGGGGCGGACACTGAAGCTTTCTTT. It specifies CASSPHEAGADTEAFF. This chain connects TRBV7-6 to TRBJ1-1; D is perhaps TRBD1 (6 bases). The germline gives CDR1 SGHVS, CDR2 FNYEAQ. The length of the CDR3 is 16 residues. V lost 5 bases and J lost 3, with 19 bases in between.

The chain recombines TRBV20-1 with TRBJ1-2, with 7 bases identical to TRBD1. Looked up from germline, CDR1 is DFQATT and CDR2 is SNEGSKA (reference sequence). The V gene end was trimmed by 1 base and the J gene end by 2 bases; junction bases not matched to a gene: 4. CDR3 length: 14 residues. The CDR3 here is CSARVGQANYGYTF. CDR3 coding DNA: TGCAGTGCTAGAGTAGGACAGGCGAACTATGGCTACACCTTC.

The V gene is TRBV13, the J gene TRBJ2-2; no clear D. The CDR3 is made up of 14 amino acids. V shed 6 bases and J shed 5 bases, with 13 bases lying between them. The germline V gene has CDR1 PRHDT and CDR2 FYEKMQ (reference sequence). In nucleotides, the CDR3 is TGTGCCAGCAGTAACACGGACCGTACCGGGGAGCTGTTTTTT. The encoded protein is CASSNTDRTGELFF.

The V call is TRBV5-1, the J call TRBJ2-1; D gene uncertain. The germline CDR1 and CDR2 sequences are SGHRS and YFSETQ. This CDR3 is built from 14 residues. Between the trimmed V and J ends, which lost 3 bases and 7 bases, there was a span of 14 bases. Here the CDR3 DNA reads TGCGCCAGCAGCTCGGGCCCCTTTGAGAATGAGCAGTTCTTC. This gives the protein CASSSGPFENEQFF.

The CDR3 sequence is CAISPGTGEENIQYF. The CDR3, as DNA: TGTGCCATCAGCCCAGGGACGGGAGAGGAAAACATTCAGTACTTC. The V call is TRBV10-3, the J call TRBJ2-4; D is possibly TRBD2 (6 bases). The CDR3 runs to 15 residues. Per the germline V gene, CDR1 is ENHRY and CDR2 is SYGVKD. V was shortened by 6 bases and J by 5 bases, with 17 bases between the two germline ends.

This chain joins TRBV18 and TRBJ2-1, with TRBD1 matching 8 bases. V dropped 4 bases and J dropped 0; count of bases not matched to a gene: 5. Germline V gene lookup returns CDR1 KGHSH and CDR2 LQKENI. The CDR3 sequence is 16 residues long. CDR3 in DNA: TGTGCCAGCTCACTAACCGGGACAGGCTCCTACAATGAGCAGTTCTTC. It translates to CASSLTGTGSYNEQFF. The full variable domain, its missing parts supplied by reference TRBV18 and TRBJ2-1, is NAGVMQNPRHLVRRRGQEARLRCSPMKGHSHVYWYRQLPEEGLKFMVYLQKENIIDESGMPKERFSAEFPKEGPSILRIQQVVRGDSAAYFCASSLTGTGSYNEQFFGPGTRLTVL.